This T cell receptor beta chain was recorded in a study of T cell clonotyping in hematopoietic cell transplantation. The method was immunoSEQ multiplex PCR; TCRdb's version includes in-frame clones alone and lacks a portion of them. The sample carries 7,000 or so clones, 70% to 90% recorded once. The CDR3 covers 14 residues. Losses at the gene ends were 6 bases for V and 0 bases for J; bases not matched to a gene: 0. The germline V gene encodes CDR1 LNHDA and CDR2 SQIVND (reference sequence). The source of this sequence is a male patient between 18 and 35 years old who had an allogeneic stem cell transplant from a related donor, so the T cells may come from the graft donor. Some clones in this sample may be carry-over from other donors' samples. J is TRBJ2-3 and V is TRBV19; 10 nucleotides align to TRBD2. The source was PBMCs, collected 100 days after allogeneic stem cell transplant. CDR3 nucleotide sequence: TGTGCCAGTAGGACTAGCGGGAGCACAGATACGCAGTATTTT. Translation: CASRTSGSTDTQYF.